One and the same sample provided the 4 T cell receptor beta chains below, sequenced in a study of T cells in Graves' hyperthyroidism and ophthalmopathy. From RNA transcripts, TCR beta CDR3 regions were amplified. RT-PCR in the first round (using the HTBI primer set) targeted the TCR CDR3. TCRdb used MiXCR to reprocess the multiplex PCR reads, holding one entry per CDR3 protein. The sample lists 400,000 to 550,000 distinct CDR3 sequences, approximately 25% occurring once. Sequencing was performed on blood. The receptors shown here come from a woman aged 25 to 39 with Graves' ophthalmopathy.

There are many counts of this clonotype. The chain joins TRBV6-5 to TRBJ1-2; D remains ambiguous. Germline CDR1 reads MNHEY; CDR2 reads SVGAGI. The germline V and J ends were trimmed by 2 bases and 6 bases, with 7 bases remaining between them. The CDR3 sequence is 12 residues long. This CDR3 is CASSYRVHGYTF. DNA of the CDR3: TGTGCCAGCAGTTACAGGGTGCATGGCTACACCTTC.

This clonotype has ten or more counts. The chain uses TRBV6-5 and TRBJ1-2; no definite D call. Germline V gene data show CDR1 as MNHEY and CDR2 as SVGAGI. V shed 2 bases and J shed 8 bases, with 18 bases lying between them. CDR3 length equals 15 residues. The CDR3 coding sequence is TGTGCCAGCAGTTACAGGGAACCCTCCCTTGGCGGCTACACCTTC. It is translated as CASSYREPSLGGYTF.

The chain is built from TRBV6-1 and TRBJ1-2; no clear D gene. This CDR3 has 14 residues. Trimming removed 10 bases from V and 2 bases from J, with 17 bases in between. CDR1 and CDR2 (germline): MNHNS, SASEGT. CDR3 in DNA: TGTGCCACCACCTCTACCGACGGGAACTATGGCTACACCTTC. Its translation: CATTSTDGNYGYTF.

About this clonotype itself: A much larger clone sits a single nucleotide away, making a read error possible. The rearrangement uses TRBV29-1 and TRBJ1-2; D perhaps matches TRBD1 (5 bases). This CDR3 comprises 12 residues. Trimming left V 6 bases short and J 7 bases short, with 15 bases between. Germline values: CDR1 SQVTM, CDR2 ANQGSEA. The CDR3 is CSVKQRDSGYTF. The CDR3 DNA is TGCAGCGTGAAGCAAAGGGACTCTGGCTACACCTTC. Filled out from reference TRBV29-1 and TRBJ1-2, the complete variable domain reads SAVISQKPSRDICQRGTSLTIQCQVDSQVTMMFWYRQQPGQSLTLIATANQGSEATYESGFVIDKFPISRPNLTFSTLTVSNMSPEDSSIYLCSVKQRDSGYTFGSGTRLTVV.